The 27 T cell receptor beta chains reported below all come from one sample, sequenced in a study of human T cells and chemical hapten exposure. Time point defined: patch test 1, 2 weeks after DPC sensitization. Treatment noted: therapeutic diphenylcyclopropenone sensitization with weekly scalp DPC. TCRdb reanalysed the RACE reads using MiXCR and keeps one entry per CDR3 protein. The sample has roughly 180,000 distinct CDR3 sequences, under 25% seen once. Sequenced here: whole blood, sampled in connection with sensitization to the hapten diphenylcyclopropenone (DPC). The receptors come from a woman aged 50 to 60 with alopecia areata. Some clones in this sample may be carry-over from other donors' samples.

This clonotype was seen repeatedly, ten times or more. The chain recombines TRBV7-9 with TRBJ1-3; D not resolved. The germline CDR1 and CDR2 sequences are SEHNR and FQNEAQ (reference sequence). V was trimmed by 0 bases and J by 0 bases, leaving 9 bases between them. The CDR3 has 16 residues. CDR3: CASSLAGSYSGNTIYF. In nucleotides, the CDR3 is TGTGCCAGCAGCTTAGCAGGCTCTTACTCTGGAAACACCATATATTTT.

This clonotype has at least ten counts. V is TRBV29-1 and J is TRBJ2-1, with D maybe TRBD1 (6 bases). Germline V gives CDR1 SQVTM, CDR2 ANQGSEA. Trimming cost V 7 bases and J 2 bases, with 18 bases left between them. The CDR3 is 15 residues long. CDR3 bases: TGCAGCGGGCAGGGGTTCGCGGCCCCCTACAATGAGCAGTTCTTC. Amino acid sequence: CSGQGFAAPYNEQFF.

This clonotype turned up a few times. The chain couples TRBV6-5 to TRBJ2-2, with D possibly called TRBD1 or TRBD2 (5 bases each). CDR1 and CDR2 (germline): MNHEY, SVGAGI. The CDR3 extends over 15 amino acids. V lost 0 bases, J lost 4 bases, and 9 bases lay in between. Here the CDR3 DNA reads TGTGCCAGCAGTTACTCGGGGGTCGGCACCGGGGAGCTGTTTTTT. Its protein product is CASSYSGVGTGELFF.

The CDR3 DNA reads TGTGCCAGCAGCCAAGATCCCAATTCACCCCTCCACTTT. Its translation is CASSQDPNSPLHF. The chain carries TRBV4-2 and TRBJ1-6; no reliable D call. V was trimmed by 0 bases and J by 7 bases, leaving 4 bases between them. The CDR3 spans 13 residues. Germline assignment: CDR1 LGHNA and CDR2 YNFKEQ.

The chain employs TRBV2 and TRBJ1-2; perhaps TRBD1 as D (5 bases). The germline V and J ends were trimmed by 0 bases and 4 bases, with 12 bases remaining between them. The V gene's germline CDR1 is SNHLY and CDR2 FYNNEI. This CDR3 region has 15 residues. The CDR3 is CASSEALGGVYGYTF. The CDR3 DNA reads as TGTGCCAGCAGTGAAGCGCTTGGGGGGGTCTATGGCTACACCTTC.

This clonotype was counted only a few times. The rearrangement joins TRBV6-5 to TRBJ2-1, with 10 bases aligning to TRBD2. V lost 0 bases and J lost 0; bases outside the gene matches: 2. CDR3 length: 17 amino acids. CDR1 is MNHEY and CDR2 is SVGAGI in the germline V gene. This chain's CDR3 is CASSYSSGGSSYNEQFF. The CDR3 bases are TGTGCCAGCAGTTACTCTAGCGGGGGGAGCTCCTACAATGAGCAGTTCTTC.

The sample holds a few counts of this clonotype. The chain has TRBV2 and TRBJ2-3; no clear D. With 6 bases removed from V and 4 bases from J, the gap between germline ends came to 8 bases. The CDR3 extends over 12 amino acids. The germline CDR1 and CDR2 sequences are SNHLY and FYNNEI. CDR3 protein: CASRRQPDTQYF. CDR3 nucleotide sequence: TGTGCCAGCAGGAGACAACCAGATACGCAGTATTTT. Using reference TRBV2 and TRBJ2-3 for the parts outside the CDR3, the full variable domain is EPEVTQTPSHQVTQMGQEVILRCVPISNHLYFYWYRQILGQKVEFLVSFYNNEISEKSEIFDDQFSVERPDGSNFTLKIRSTKLEDSAMYFCASRRQPDTQYFGPGTRLTVL.

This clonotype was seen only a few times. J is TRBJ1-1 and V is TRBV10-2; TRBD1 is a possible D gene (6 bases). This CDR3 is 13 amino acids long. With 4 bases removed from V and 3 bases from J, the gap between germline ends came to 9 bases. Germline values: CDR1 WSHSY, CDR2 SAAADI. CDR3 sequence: CASSAAGDTEAFF. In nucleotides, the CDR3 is TGCGCCAGCAGTGCGGCAGGGGACACTGAAGCTTTCTTT.

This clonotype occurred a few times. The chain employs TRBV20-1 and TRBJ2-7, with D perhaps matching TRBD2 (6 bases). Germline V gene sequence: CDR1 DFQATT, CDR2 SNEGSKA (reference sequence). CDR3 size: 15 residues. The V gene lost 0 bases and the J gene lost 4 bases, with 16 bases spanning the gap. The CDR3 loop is CSARDIRGSLYEQYF. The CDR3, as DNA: TGCAGTGCTAGAGATATCCGGGGGAGTCTATACGAGCAGTACTTC.

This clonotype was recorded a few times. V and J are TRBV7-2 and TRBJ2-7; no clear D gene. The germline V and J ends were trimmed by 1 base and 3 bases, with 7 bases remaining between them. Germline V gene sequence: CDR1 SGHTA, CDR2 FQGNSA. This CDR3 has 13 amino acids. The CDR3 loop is CASSLESRYEQYF. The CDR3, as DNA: TGTGCCAGCAGCTTAGAAAGCCGCTACGAGCAGTACTTC. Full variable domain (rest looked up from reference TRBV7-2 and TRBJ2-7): GAGVSQSPSNKVTEKGKDVELRCDPISGHTALYWYRQSLGQGLEFLIYFQGNSAPDKSGLPSDRFSAERTGGSVSTLTIQRTQQEDSAVYLCASSLESRYEQYFGPGTRLTVT.

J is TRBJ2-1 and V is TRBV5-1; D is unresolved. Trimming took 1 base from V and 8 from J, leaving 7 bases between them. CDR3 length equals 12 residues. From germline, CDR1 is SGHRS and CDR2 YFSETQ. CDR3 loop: CASSLNGYEQFF. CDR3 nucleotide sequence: TGCGCCAGCAGCTTGAACGGCTATGAGCAGTTCTTC.

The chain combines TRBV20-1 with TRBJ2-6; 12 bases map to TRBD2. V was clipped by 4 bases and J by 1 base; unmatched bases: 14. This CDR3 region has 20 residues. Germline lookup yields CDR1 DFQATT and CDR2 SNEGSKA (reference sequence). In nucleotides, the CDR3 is TGCAGTGCTAAGCCGCTAGCGGGAGGGCCTATAGGGTCTGGGGCCAACGTCCTGACTTTC. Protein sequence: CSAKPLAGGPIGSGANVLTF.

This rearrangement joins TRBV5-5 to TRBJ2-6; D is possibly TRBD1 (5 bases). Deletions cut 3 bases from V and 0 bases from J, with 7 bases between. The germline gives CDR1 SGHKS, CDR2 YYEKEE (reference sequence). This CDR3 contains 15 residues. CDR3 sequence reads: CASSSTVSGANVLTF. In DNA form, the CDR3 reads TGTGCCAGCAGCTCGACAGTCTCTGGGGCCAACGTCCTGACTTTC.

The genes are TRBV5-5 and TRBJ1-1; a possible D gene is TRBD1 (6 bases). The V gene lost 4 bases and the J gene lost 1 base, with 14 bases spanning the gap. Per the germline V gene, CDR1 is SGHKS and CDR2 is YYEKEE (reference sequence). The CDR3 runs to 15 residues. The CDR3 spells CASSIIGQTNTEAFF. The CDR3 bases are TGTGCCAGCAGCATAATTGGACAGACGAACACTGAAGCTTTCTTT.

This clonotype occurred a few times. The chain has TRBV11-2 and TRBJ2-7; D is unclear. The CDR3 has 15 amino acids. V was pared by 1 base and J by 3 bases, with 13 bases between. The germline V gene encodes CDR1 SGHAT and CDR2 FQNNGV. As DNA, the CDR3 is TGTGCCAGCAGCTTAGTTCGCGGCCTTGACTACGAGCAGTACTTC. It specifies CASSLVRGLDYEQYF.

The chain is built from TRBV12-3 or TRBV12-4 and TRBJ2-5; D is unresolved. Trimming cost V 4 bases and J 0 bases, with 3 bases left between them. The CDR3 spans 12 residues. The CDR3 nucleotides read TGTGCCAGCAGTTGGAACCAAGAGACCCAGTACTTC. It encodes CASSWNQETQYF.

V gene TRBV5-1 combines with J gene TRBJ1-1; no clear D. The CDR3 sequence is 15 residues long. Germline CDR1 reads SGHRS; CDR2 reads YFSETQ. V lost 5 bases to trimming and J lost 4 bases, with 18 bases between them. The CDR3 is CASSWTSAGVTEAFF. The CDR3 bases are TGCGCCAGCAGTTGGACTAGCGCTGGGGTCACTGAAGCTTTCTTT.

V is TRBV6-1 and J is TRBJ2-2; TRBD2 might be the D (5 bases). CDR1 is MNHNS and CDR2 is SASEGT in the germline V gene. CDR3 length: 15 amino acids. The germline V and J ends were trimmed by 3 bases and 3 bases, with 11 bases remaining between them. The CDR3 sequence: CASSDGESDTGELFF. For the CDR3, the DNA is TGTGCCAGCAGTGACGGGGAGTCGGACACCGGGGAGCTGTTTTTT.

DNA for the CDR3: TGCGCCAGCAGCTCACAGATGAACACTGAAGCTTTCTTT. This sequence encodes CASSSQMNTEAFF. The gene calls are TRBV5-1 and TRBJ1-1; D remains ambiguous. The CDR3 runs 13 residues. CDR1 and CDR2 (germline): SGHRS, YFSETQ. Trimming cost V 3 bases and J 0 bases, with 6 bases left between them.

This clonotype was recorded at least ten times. CDR3 amino acids: CASSLEQGVKNIQYF. The CDR3 region has the DNA TGTGCCAGCAGCTTGGAGCAGGGAGTCAAAAACATTCAGTACTTC. The chain uses TRBV5-4 and TRBJ2-4, with D tentatively TRBD1 or TRBD2 (5 bases each). CDR3 length: 15 residues. Germline V gene data show CDR1 as SGHNT and CDR2 as YYREEE (reference sequence). Trimming took 0 bases from V and 3 from J, leaving 10 bases between them.

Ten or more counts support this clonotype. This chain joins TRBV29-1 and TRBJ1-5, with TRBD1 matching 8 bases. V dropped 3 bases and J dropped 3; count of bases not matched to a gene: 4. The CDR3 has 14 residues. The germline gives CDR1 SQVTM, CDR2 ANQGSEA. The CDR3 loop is CSVEDREHNQPQHF. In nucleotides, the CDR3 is TGCAGCGTTGAGGACAGGGAACACAATCAGCCCCAGCATTTT.

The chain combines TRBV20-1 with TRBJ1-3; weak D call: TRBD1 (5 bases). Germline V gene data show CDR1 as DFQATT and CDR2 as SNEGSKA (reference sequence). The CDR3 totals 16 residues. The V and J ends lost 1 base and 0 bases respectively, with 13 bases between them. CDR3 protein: CSARAHGANSGNTIYF. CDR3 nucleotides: TGCAGTGCTAGAGCCCACGGGGCTAACTCTGGAAACACCATATATTTT.

CDR3 residues: CASSSRGETRTGELFF. CDR3 sequence (DNA): TGTGCCAGCAGTTCAAGGGGGGAGACCCGCACCGGGGAGCTGTTTTTT. J is TRBJ2-2 and V is TRBV7-9, with D possibly called TRBD1 or TRBD2 (6 bases each). The CDR3 runs to 16 residues. The V gene lost 6 bases and the J gene lost 4 bases, with 18 bases spanning the gap. CDR1 and CDR2 from the germline V gene are SEHNR and FQNEAQ (reference sequence).

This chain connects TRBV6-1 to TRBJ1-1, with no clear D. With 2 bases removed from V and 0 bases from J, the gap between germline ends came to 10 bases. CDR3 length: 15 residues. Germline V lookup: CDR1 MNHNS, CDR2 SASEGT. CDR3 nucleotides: TGTGCCAGCAGTGAAATGCCGTCCATGAACACTGAAGCTTTCTTT. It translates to CASSEMPSMNTEAFF.

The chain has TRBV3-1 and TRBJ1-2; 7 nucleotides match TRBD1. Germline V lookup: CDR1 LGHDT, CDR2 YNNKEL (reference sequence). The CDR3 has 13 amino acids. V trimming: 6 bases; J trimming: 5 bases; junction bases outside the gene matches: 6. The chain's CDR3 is CASSLAGGYGYTF. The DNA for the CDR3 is TGTGCCAGCAGTCTAGCAGGGGGGTATGGCTACACCTTC.

CDR3 residues: CASSLDGGRLINYGYTF. In DNA, the CDR3 is TGTGCCAGCAGCTTAGATGGGGGACGACTCATTAACTATGGCTACACCTTC. The J gene is TRBJ1-2, the V gene TRBV11-2; D might be TRBD1 (5 bases). V lost 0 bases and J lost 1, with 15 bases in between. There are 17 residues in the CDR3. Germline V lookup: CDR1 SGHAT, CDR2 FQNNGV.

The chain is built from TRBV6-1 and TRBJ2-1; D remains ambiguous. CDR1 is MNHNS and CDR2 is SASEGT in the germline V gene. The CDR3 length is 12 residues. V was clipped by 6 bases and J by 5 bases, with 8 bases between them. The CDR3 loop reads CASRLLDNEQFF. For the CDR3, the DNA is TGTGCCAGCAGGCTTCTGGACAATGAGCAGTTCTTC.